Shown below are 22 T cell receptor beta chains from a single sample sequenced in a study of blood T cell repertoires in COVID-19. The method was immunoSEQ multiplex PCR; TCRdb's version includes in-frame clones alone and lacks a portion of them. The sample has 95,000 to 110,000 clones; roughly four fifths are singletons. The specimen sequenced was peripheral blood. These receptors came from a man in his 60s with acute or convalescent COVID-19.

This chain uses TRBV11-2 with TRBJ2-1, with D possibly being TRBD1 (6 bases). Germline CDR1 reads SGHAT; CDR2 reads FQNNGV. The CDR3 runs 16 residues. The ends were cut back, 5 bases at V and 4 bases at J, with 18 bases in the middle. The CDR3 DNA is TGTGCCAGCAGCAGACCTATCATGACAGGTTACAATGAGCAGTTCTTC. Protein product: CASSRPIMTGYNEQFF.

The genes are TRBV7-6 and TRBJ2-7, with 9 bases matching TRBD1. In germline, CDR1 is SGHVS, CDR2 FNYEAQ. V was pared by 5 bases and J by 1 base, with 9 bases of the junction left unmatched. This CDR3 spans 16 amino acids. CDR3 residues: CASSLRGTGHSYEQYF. The CDR3 coding sequence is TGTGCCAGCAGCCTAAGGGGGACAGGGCATTCCTACGAGCAGTACTTC.

The rearrangement links TRBV28 to TRBJ1-4; D unclear. With 3 bases removed from V and 4 bases from J, the gap between germline ends came to 9 bases. This CDR3 contains 14 residues. Germline V gives CDR1 MDHEN, CDR2 SYDVKM. As DNA, the CDR3 is TGTGCCAGCAGTTTGGGAGGAATTAATGAAAAACTGTTTTTT. This encodes CASSLGGINEKLFF.

The J gene is TRBJ2-3, the V gene TRBV6-1; maybe TRBD1 (6 bases). This CDR3 is built from 15 residues. Germline V CDR1 and CDR2: MNHNS, SASEGT. Between the trimmed V and J ends, which lost 3 bases and 2 bases, there was a span of 12 bases. The DNA for the CDR3 is TGTGCCAGCAGTGATGTACAGGGAACCACAGATACGCAGTATTTT. It is translated as CASSDVQGTTDTQYF.

CDR3 residues: CASTRAAVSYEQYF. DNA for the CDR3: TGTGCCAGCACCAGGGCGGCAGTATCCTACGAGCAGTACTTC. The chain combines TRBV6-5 with TRBJ2-7; tentatively, D is TRBD1 (5 bases). The ends were cut back, 7 bases at V and 1 base at J, with 14 bases in the middle. Germline V gives CDR1 MNHEY, CDR2 SVGAGI. There are 14 residues in the CDR3.

This chain links TRBV11-2 with TRBJ2-1; 8 nucleotides agree with TRBD2. Germline V gives CDR1 SGHAT, CDR2 FQNNGV. Trimming cost V 2 bases and J 5 bases; bases outside gene matches: 5. The CDR3 loop spans 15 amino acids. CDR3: CASSLYVSGNNEQFF. The CDR3 DNA sequence: TGTGCCAGCAGCTTATATGTTAGCGGGAACAATGAGCAGTTCTTC.

This clone was recorded only once. This sequence joins TRBV9 and TRBJ1-2; D not certain. The CDR3 spans 13 residues. Trimming removed 0 bases from V and 2 bases from J, with 5 bases in between. CDR1 and CDR2 from the germline V gene are SGDLS and YYNGEE. CDR3 region: CASSVAENYGYTF. The CDR3 nucleotides read TGTGCCAGCAGCGTAGCCGAGAACTATGGCTACACCTTC.

The chain joins TRBV5-1 to TRBJ2-1, with 7 bases matching TRBD1. The CDR3 covers 15 residues. In germline, CDR1 is SGHRS, CDR2 YFSETQ. Unmatched junction bases numbered 8, after V lost 1 base and J lost 7 bases. The CDR3 reads CASSLPTGVGNEQFF. CDR3 sequence (DNA): TGCGCCAGCAGCTTGCCCACAGGGGTAGGAAATGAGCAGTTCTTC.

The V and J genes are TRBV7-9 and TRBJ1-1; D possibly corresponds to TRBD1 (5 bases). The CDR3 is 13 amino acids. Deletions cut 6 bases from V and 1 base from J, with 9 bases between. Germline V gene sequence: CDR1 SEHNR, CDR2 FQNEAQ (reference sequence). CDR3: CASRIQGNTEAFF. The CDR3 coding sequence is TGTGCCAGCAGAATTCAGGGGAACACTGAAGCTTTCTTT. The full variable domain, rest sourced from reference TRBV7-9 and TRBJ1-1, is DTGVSQNPRHKITKRGQNVTFRCDPISEHNRLYWYRQTLGQGPEFLTYFQNEAQLEKSRLLSDRFSAERPKGSFSTLEIQRTEQGDSAMYLCASRIQGNTEAFFGQGTRLTVV.

This clone was found once. The V gene is TRBV5-4, the J gene TRBJ1-2; D remains ambiguous. Germline V gene sequence: CDR1 SGHNT, CDR2 YYREEE (reference sequence). V was trimmed by 4 bases and J by 2 bases, leaving 12 bases between them. This CDR3 is 14 amino acids long. CDR3 nucleotide sequence: TGTGCCAGCAGCCCCGCCGGGGAGAACTATGGCTACACCTTC. Its translation is CASSPAGENYGYTF.

The CDR3, as DNA: TGTGCCAGCAGACGGACAGCATCCCCTTACGAGCAGTACTTC. Encoded protein: CASRRTASPYEQYF. The chain is built from TRBV6-5 and TRBJ2-7, with a weak D call TRBD1 (6 bases). The CDR3 is 14 residues long. The germline V gene has CDR1 MNHEY and CDR2 SVGAGI. Trimming took off 6 bases at V and 4 bases at J, with 16 bases between the two ends.

In its sample, this clone was seen many times. The chain is built from TRBV11-3 and TRBJ2-2; D uncertain. Germline values: CDR1 SGHNT, CDR2 YENEEA. The CDR3 is 12 residues long. The V gene lost 3 bases and the J gene lost 5 bases, with 4 bases spanning the gap. The CDR3 sequence is CASSLATGELFF. As DNA, the CDR3 is TGTGCCAGCAGCTTGGCTACCGGGGAGCTGTTTTTT.

The J gene is TRBJ2-1, the V gene TRBV19; 12 nucleotides line up with TRBD1. The germline V gene encodes CDR1 LNHDA and CDR2 SQIVND (reference sequence). Trimming removed 4 bases from V and 9 bases from J; junction bases left unmatched: 4. The CDR3 length is 14 residues. CDR3 DNA sequence: TGTGCCAGTAGTAGGGACAGGGGGCAACGTGAGCAGTTCTTC. It is translated as CASSRDRGQREQFF.

The chain is built from TRBV7-2 and TRBJ2-3; 7 nucleotides match TRBD1. This CDR3 region has 14 residues. J lost 6 bases, V lost 1 base, and 4 bases had no gene match. From germline, CDR1 is SGHTA and CDR2 FQGNSA. CDR3 loop: CASSLDRGADTQYF. The CDR3 region has the DNA TGTGCCAGCAGCTTAGACAGGGGCGCGGATACGCAGTATTTT.

The J gene is TRBJ2-2, the V gene TRBV5-6; 8 bases align to TRBD2. V shed 0 bases and J 3 bases; nucleotides not matched to a gene: 7. From germline, CDR1 is SGHDT and CDR2 YYEEEE. The CDR3 spans 17 residues. As DNA, the CDR3 is TGTGCCAGCAGCTTGGACCTACTGCGGGGGGACACCGGGGAGCTGTTTTTT. It yields the protein CASSLDLLRGDTGELFF.

This clone was recorded a few times. The chain employs TRBV19 and TRBJ1-2, with 7 bases aligning to TRBD1. With 8 bases clipped from V and 7 bases from J, the junction kept 10 bases outside the gene matches. The CDR3 runs to 13 residues. Germline values: CDR1 LNHDA, CDR2 SQIVND (reference sequence). CDR3 sequence reads: CASSPRGDFGYTF. For the CDR3, the DNA is TGTGCCAGTTCTCCCAGGGGGGATTTTGGCTACACCTTC.

The V gene is TRBV6-5, the J gene TRBJ1-4; 7 bases fit TRBD1. CDR3 length: 15 residues. V was clipped by 2 bases and J by 4 bases; unmatched bases: 4. Germline assignment: CDR1 MNHEY and CDR2 SVGAGI. CDR3 in DNA: TGTGCCAGCAGTTACCAGGGGGGCATTAATGAAAAACTGTTTTTT. This encodes CASSYQGGINEKLFF.

The rearrangement uses TRBV11-3 and TRBJ2-5; 8 bases match TRBD2. The junction had 19 bases not matched to a gene; V was cut back by 4 bases and J by 9 bases. Germline V gene data show CDR1 as SGHNT and CDR2 as YENEEA. The CDR3 sequence is 17 residues long. The CDR3 DNA reads as TGTGCCAGCAGCTCTGAGGGGCTAGCGGGTGTCCAAGGGGCCCAGTACTTC. Amino acid sequence: CASSSEGLAGVQGAQYF.

The rearrangement links TRBV2 to TRBJ2-4, with 8 bases identical to TRBD1. CDR3 length equals 16 residues. CDR1 and CDR2 (germline): SNHLY, FYNNEI. The ends lost 1 base at V and 3 bases at J; junction bases unmatched: 5. This CDR3 reads CASSEEWTGFKNIQYF. In nucleotides, the CDR3 is TGTGCCAGCAGTGAAGAGTGGACAGGGTTCAAAAACATTCAGTACTTC.

The CDR3 DNA sequence: TGTGCCAGCTCACCAAAGGGGGCCGGCACTGAAGCTTTCTTT. Protein product: CASSPKGAGTEAFF. The chain is built from TRBV18 and TRBJ1-1, with TRBD1 matching over 7 bases. The germline V gene encodes CDR1 KGHSH and CDR2 LQKENI. The CDR3 spans 14 residues. V gave up 2 bases and J gave up 4 bases; unmatched junction bases: 4. The complete variable domain, with remaining parts taken from reference TRBV18 and TRBJ1-1, reads NAGVMQNPRHLVRRRGQEARLRCSPMKGHSHVYWYRQLPEEGLKFMVYLQKENIIDESGMPKERFSAEFPKEGPSILRIQQVVRGDSAAYFCASSPKGAGTEAFFGQGTRLTVV.

V is TRBV11-2 and J is TRBJ2-3, with D tentatively TRBD1 (5 bases). Germline V CDR1 and CDR2: SGHAT, FQNNGV. This CDR3 is 14 amino acids long. The V and J ends lost 3 bases and 2 bases respectively, with 9 bases between them. The CDR3 region has the DNA TGTGCCAGCAGCTTTGACAGATACACAGATACGCAGTATTTT. It is translated as CASSFDRYTDTQYF. The variable domain in full, completed from reference TRBV11-2 and TRBJ2-3, reads EAGVAQSPRYKIIEKRQSVAFWCNPISGHATLYWYQQILGQGPKLLIQFQNNGVVDDSQLPKDRFSAERLKGVDSTLKIQPAKLEDSAVYLCASSFDRYTDTQYFGPGTRLTVL.

The rearrangement links TRBV15 to TRBJ1-1, with 8 positions matching TRBD1. This CDR3 has 14 residues. CDR1 LNHNV and CDR2 YYDKDF come from the germline V gene (reference sequence). V dropped 5 bases and J dropped 1; count of bases not matched to a gene: 3. DNA for the CDR3: TGTGCCACCAGCGTCGGGACAGGGAACACTGAAGCTTTCTTT. Its protein is CATSVGTGNTEAFF.